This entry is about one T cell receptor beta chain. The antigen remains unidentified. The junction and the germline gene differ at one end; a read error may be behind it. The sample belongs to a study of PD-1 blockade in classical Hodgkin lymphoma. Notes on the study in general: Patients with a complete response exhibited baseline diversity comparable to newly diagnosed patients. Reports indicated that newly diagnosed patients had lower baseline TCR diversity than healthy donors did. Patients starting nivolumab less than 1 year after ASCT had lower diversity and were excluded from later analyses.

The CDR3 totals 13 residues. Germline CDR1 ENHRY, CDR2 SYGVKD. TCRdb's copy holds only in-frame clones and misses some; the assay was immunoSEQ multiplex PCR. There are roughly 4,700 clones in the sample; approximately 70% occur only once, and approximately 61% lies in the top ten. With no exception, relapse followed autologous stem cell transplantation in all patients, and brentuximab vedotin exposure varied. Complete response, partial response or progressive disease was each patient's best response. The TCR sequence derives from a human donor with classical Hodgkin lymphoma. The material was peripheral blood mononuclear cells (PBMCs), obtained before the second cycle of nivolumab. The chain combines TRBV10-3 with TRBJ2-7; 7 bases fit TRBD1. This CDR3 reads CASSRQGAYEQYF. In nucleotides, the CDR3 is TGTGCCAGCAGTCGACAGGGAGCCTACGAGCAGTACTTC.